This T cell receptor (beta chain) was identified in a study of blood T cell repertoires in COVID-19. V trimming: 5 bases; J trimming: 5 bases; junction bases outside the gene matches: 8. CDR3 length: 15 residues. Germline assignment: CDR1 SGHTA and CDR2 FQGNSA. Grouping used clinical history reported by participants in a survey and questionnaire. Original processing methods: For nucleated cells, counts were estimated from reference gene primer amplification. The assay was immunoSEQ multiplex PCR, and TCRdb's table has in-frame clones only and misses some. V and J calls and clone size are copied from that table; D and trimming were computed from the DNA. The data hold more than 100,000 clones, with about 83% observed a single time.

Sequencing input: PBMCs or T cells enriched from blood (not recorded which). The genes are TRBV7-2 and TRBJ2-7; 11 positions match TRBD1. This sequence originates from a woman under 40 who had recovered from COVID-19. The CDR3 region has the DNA TGTGCCAGCAGCCAGAGGACAGGGGGCATGGACGAGCAGTACTTC. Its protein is CASSQRTGGMDEQYF.